These 14 T cell receptor beta chains came from one sample sequenced in a study of T-cell memory formation after mild COVID-19. TCRdb called the 5' RACE reads again in MiXCR, with one record for every CDR3 protein. The sample lists approximately 65,000 distinct CDR3 sequences, approximately 16% occurring once. Sequencing was performed on PBMCs or a T cell subset sorted from them (not recorded which). The receptors were gathered from an adult woman who had mild COVID-19 (a few samples of this study predate the infection). Cell type and time point are not known.

This clonotype has a handful of counts. V gene TRBV6-2 or TRBV6-3 combines with J gene TRBJ1-1; 8 nucleotides align to TRBD1. Germline V gene sequence: CDR1 MNHEY, CDR2 SVGEGT. After removal of 4 bases from V and 5 bases from J, the junction contained 12 bases not matched to a gene. The CDR3 has 16 residues. The CDR3 region is CASSSYGQGVGTEAFF. CDR3 in DNA: TGTGCCAGCAGTTCCTACGGACAGGGAGTAGGGACTGAAGCTTTCTTT.

This chain connects TRBV20-1 to TRBJ2-7; D may be TRBD1 (5 bases). Germline assignment: CDR1 DFQATT and CDR2 SNEGSKA (reference sequence). The CDR3 runs 15 residues. Between the trimmed V and J ends, which lost 0 bases and 1 base, there was a span of 13 bases. The CDR3 nucleotides are TGCAGTGCTAGAGACCCTTTACAGGAATCCTACGAGCAGTACTTC. Translated, it gives CSARDPLQESYEQYF.

This clonotype came up a few times. This chain joins TRBV5-1 and TRBJ2-1; 11 bases map to TRBD2. J lost 8 bases, V lost 0 bases, and 4 bases had no gene match. Germline V lookup: CDR1 SGHRS, CDR2 YFSETQ. The CDR3 is made up of 15 amino acids. The CDR3 protein is CASSLATSGNHEQFF. CDR3 coding DNA: TGCGCCAGCAGCTTGGCGACTAGCGGGAATCATGAGCAGTTCTTC.

The chain uses TRBV13 and TRBJ2-7, with unresolved D. The germline gives CDR1 PRHDT, CDR2 FYEKMQ (reference sequence). This CDR3 comprises 14 residues. Trimming pared 0 bases from V and 2 bases from J, leaving 8 bases between. CDR3 sequence (DNA): TGTGCCAGCAGCTTAGGAGGGAATCCCTACGAGCAGTACTTC. This sequence encodes CASSLGGNPYEQYF.

The gene calls are TRBV10-2 and TRBJ1-1, with TRBD1 identical over 8 bases. The germline V gene has CDR1 WSHSY and CDR2 SAAADI. V dropped 7 bases and J dropped 3; count of bases not matched to a gene: 7. This CDR3 has 14 residues. This CDR3 reads CASTRTGWDTEAFF. The CDR3 coding sequence is TGCGCCAGCACCCGGACAGGGTGGGACACTGAAGCTTTCTTT.

The V call is TRBV7-8, the J call TRBJ2-1, with D possibly matching TRBD2 (7 bases). Per germline, CDR1 SGHVS and CDR2 FQNEAQ. The CDR3 is 14 residues long. V was trimmed by 9 bases and J by 8 bases, leaving 20 bases between them. The CDR3 spells CASLPGEGLHEQFF. DNA for the CDR3: TGTGCCAGTTTACCAGGGGAGGGGTTACATGAGCAGTTCTTC.

This clonotype was detected only a few times. This chain joins TRBV9 and TRBJ2-5; 12 bases line up with TRBD2. This CDR3 is built from 17 residues. Germline V gives CDR1 SGDLS, CDR2 YYNGEE. The J segment lost 3 bases and the V segment lost 3 bases, leaving 9 bases of the junction unmatched. This CDR3 is CASSDNPRTSGEETQYF. Here the CDR3 DNA reads TGTGCCAGCAGCGATAATCCCCGGACTAGCGGGGAAGAGACCCAGTACTTC.

The chain carries TRBV24-1 and TRBJ2-3; D remains ambiguous. This CDR3 spans 17 amino acids. Trimming shortened V by 4 bases and J by 6 bases, and 22 bases separated the two germline ends. Per germline, CDR1 KGHDR and CDR2 SFDVKD. The CDR3 DNA is TGTGCCACCAGTGACGATAACCGAGAAATAGATTCGGATACGCAGTATTTT. It yields the protein CATSDDNREIDSDTQYF.

The chain links TRBV5-8 to TRBJ1-5, with a possible D match to TRBD1 (5 bases). Per germline, CDR1 SGHTS and CDR2 YDEGEE. There are 14 residues in the CDR3. Trimming stripped 4 bases from V and 0 bases from J, with 8 bases between. CDR3 loop: CASSRGYSNQPQHF. The CDR3, as DNA: TGTGCCAGCAGCCGGGGCTATAGCAATCAGCCCCAGCATTTT. Together with reference TRBV5-8 and TRBJ1-5, the CDR3 gives the full variable domain: EAGVTQSPTHLIKTRGQQATLRCSPISGHTSVYWYQQALGLGLQFLLWYDEGEERNRGNFPPRFSGRQFPNYSSELNVNALELEDSALYLCASSRGYSNQPQHFGDGTRLSIL.

Only a few counts were recorded for this clonotype. This chain links TRBV15 with TRBJ2-1, with D perhaps TRBD1 (7 bases). Germline V CDR1 and CDR2: LNHNV, YYDKDF (reference sequence). Trimming pared 0 bases from V and 12 bases from J, leaving 18 bases between. The CDR3 contains 15 residues. This CDR3 is CATSREGGGGVRQFF. CDR3 coding DNA: TGTGCCACCAGCAGAGAGGGTGGAGGGGGCGTCAGGCAGTTCTTC.

The sample holds many counts of this clonotype. This sequence joins TRBV3-1 and TRBJ2-4; 7 positions match TRBD2. Looked up from germline, CDR1 is LGHDT and CDR2 is YNNKEL (reference sequence). CDR3 length: 14 residues. The trim removed 3 bases at V and 8 bases at J, leaving 7 bases unmatched. Written as DNA, the CDR3 is TGTGCCAGCAGCCAGGGAGGGGACGCGGACATTCAGTACTTC. Translation: CASSQGGDADIQYF.

V and J are TRBV9 and TRBJ2-7; TRBD1 is a possible D gene (5 bases). This CDR3 spans 13 amino acids. Per the germline V gene, CDR1 is SGDLS and CDR2 is YYNGEE. V gave up 2 bases and J gave up 3 bases, with 9 bases separating them. The CDR3 DNA reads as TGTGCCAGCAGCGTTGGCGACAGCTACGAGCAGTACTTC. Translating gives CASSVGDSYEQYF.

At least ten counts were recorded for this clonotype. V and J are TRBV5-1 and TRBJ2-7, with TRBD1 matching over 8 bases. J gave up 5 bases and V 4 bases, and 5 bases lay outside the gene matches. Per the germline V gene, CDR1 is SGHRS and CDR2 is YFSETQ. This CDR3 contains 13 residues. DNA of the CDR3: TGCGCCAGCAGCCCTGGACAGGGAAACGAGCAGTACTTC. Its protein is CASSPGQGNEQYF.

V is TRBV3-1 and J is TRBJ2-1; TRBD2 is a possible D gene (6 bases). Deletions cut 3 bases from V and 4 bases from J, with 10 bases between. This CDR3 region has 14 residues. The V gene's germline CDR1 is LGHDT and CDR2 YNNKEL (reference sequence). CDR3 sequence (DNA): TGTGCCAGCAGCCAGGGACTGGATTACAATGAGCAGTTCTTC. Residues: CASSQGLDYNEQFF.